This paragraph reports one TCR beta chain. As yet, its antigen is unknown. TCRdb itself ran the reads through MiXCR, one entry per CDR3 protein. The table shows 350,000 to 400,000 distinct CDR3 sequences, with roughly 34% occurring only once. This sample is part of a study of T cell repertoires in cytomegalovirus infection. Study-wide context: HLA-B-restricted CMV epitopes that are well studied, plus recently identified HLA-C-restricted ones, were used by the study. Evidence of both CMV infection and a matching HLA type came from public TCR beta signatures. Whole-study results and caveats: Pooled public TCR beta family frequency picked out CMV carriers with the relevant HLA. Dominating the ex vivo response were TCR beta clonotypes that were CMV-specific and HLA-C-restricted.

Germline V lookup: CDR1 SGHTA, CDR2 FQGNSA. The CDR3 runs to 13 residues. V lost 0 bases and J lost 5, with 4 bases in between. The sample was cultured PBMCs, taken from culture after CMV antigen stimulation. The receptor was derived from a human donor in good health (CMV status not recorded). Some clones in this sample may be carry-over from other donors' samples. This chain joins TRBV7-2 and TRBJ2-2; no clear D. CDR3 residues: CASSLAFTGELFF. Written as DNA, the CDR3 is TGTGCCAGCAGCTTAGCCTTTACCGGGGAGCTGTTTTTT. The variable domain in full, with the rest retrieved from reference TRBV7-2 and TRBJ2-2, is GAGVSQSPSNKVTEKGKDVELRCDPISGHTALYWYRQSLGQGLEFLIYFQGNSAPDKSGLPSDRFSAERTGGSVSTLTIQRTQQEDSAVYLCASSLAFTGELFFGEGSRLTVL.